The 22 T cell receptor beta chains reported below all come from one sample, sequenced in a study of CD8 T cells in Susac syndrome. Random hexamers were used to reverse transcribe roughly 0.45 to 1 ug of RNA. TCRdb processed the immunoSEQ multiplex PCR reads anew with MiXCR; each CDR3 protein has one entry. The sample holds approximately 140,000 distinct CDR3 sequences, roughly 95% seen once. The sample comprised CD4+ T cells from PBMCs. These receptors all stem from a human donor with multiple sclerosis.

This chain links TRBV5-1 with TRBJ2-7, with 7 bases lining up with TRBD2. There are 16 residues in the CDR3. CDR1 and CDR2 (germline): SGHRS, YFSETQ. The trim removed 0 bases at V and 3 bases at J, leaving 9 bases unmatched. The CDR3 protein is CASSLALGRVDYEQYF. The CDR3 DNA sequence: TGCGCCAGCAGCTTGGCCCTTGGGAGGGTCGACTACGAGCAGTACTTC.

J is TRBJ1-2 and V is TRBV29-1; D is unresolved. The CDR3 consists of 12 residues. Trimming shortened V by 7 bases and J by 4 bases, and 13 bases separated the two germline ends. Germline V gene sequence: CDR1 SQVTM, CDR2 ANQGSEA. The CDR3 here is CSAFRQSYGYTF. The CDR3 DNA follows: TGCAGCGCCTTCCGGCAGTCCTATGGCTACACCTTC.

The rearrangement uses TRBV5-1 and TRBJ2-2; maybe TRBD1 (6 bases). Looked up from germline, CDR1 is SGHRS and CDR2 is YFSETQ. The V and J ends lost 1 base and 0 bases respectively, with 10 bases between them. CDR3 size: 16 residues. The CDR3 loop reads CASSLKGTTNTGELFF. The CDR3 nucleotides are TGCGCCAGCAGCTTGAAAGGGACAACGAACACCGGGGAGCTGTTTTTT.

The chain uses TRBV9 and TRBJ2-5, with 7 bases matching TRBD1. Germline V gene lookup returns CDR1 SGDLS and CDR2 YYNGEE. V lost 4 bases to trimming and J lost 1 base; unmatched junction nucleotides: 4. The CDR3 consists of 14 residues. CDR3 DNA: TGTGCCAGCAGCCCGGGACAGCTCCAAGAGACCCAGTACTTC. Translated, it gives CASSPGQLQETQYF.

The V call is TRBV11-1, the J call TRBJ2-2, with TRBD1 as a possible D gene (6 bases). This CDR3 contains 15 residues. Trimming took 3 bases from V and 0 from J, leaving 8 bases between them. Germline CDR1 reads SGHAT; CDR2 reads FQDESV (reference sequence). As DNA, the CDR3 is TGTGCCAGCAGCTTGGACAGCGCGAACACCGGGGAGCTGTTTTTT. Its protein is CASSLDSANTGELFF.

The genes are TRBV7-6 and TRBJ1-4, with TRBD1 matching 8 bases. After removal of 0 bases from V and 7 bases from J, the junction contained 4 bases not matched to a gene. The V gene's germline CDR1 is SGHVS and CDR2 FNYEAQ. The CDR3 loop spans 15 amino acids. Here the CDR3 DNA reads TGTGCCAGCAGCTTAGCGGCAGGGGGCACTGAAAAACTGTTTTTT. The encoded protein is CASSLAAGGTEKLFF.

This sequence joins TRBV20-1 and TRBJ2-7; a weak D match, TRBD1 (6 bases). Per germline, CDR1 DFQATT and CDR2 SNEGSKA (reference sequence). Trimming pared 2 bases from V and 4 bases from J, leaving 12 bases between. CDR3 length: 13 amino acids. The CDR3 nucleotides are TGCAGTGCTAGACCAGGGGCGTCGTACGAGCAGTACTTC. The encoded protein is CSARPGASYEQYF.

The chain has TRBV7-8 and TRBJ2-7; D possibly corresponds to TRBD1 (7 bases). Germline CDR1 SGHVS, CDR2 FQNEAQ. Trimming stripped 3 bases from V and 3 bases from J, with 12 bases between. The CDR3 loop spans 14 amino acids. The CDR3 loop is CASSFGGGRYEQYF. In nucleotides, the CDR3 is TGTGCCAGCAGCTTCGGAGGGGGCCGCTACGAGCAGTACTTC.

This clonotype has a single count. The chain couples TRBV18 to TRBJ2-7; 14 nucleotides line up with TRBD2. Germline assignment: CDR1 KGHSH and CDR2 LQKENI. This CDR3 has 15 residues. Trimming removed 4 bases from V and 7 bases from J; junction bases left unmatched: 6. CDR3 sequence: CASSLGLAGGGEQYF. CDR3 sequence (DNA): TGTGCCAGCTCACTAGGACTAGCGGGAGGAGGAGAGCAGTACTTC.

The chain has TRBV29-1 and TRBJ2-7, with TRBD2 matching 10 bases. This CDR3 spans 15 amino acids. The V and J ends lost 4 bases and 0 bases, in that order; junction bases with no gene match: 6. Per germline, CDR1 SQVTM and CDR2 ANQGSEA. CDR3 nucleotides: TGCAGCGTTGTGGGGACTAGCGCAAGCTCCTACGAGCAGTACTTC. As protein: CSVVGTSASSYEQYF.

This chain links TRBV5-4 with TRBJ1-2; TRBD1 matches 7 bases. V was pared by 3 bases and J by 4 bases, with 9 bases of the junction left unmatched. The CDR3 totals 15 residues. CDR1 is SGHNT and CDR2 is YYREEE in the germline V gene (reference sequence). The CDR3 region has the DNA TGTGCCAGCAGCTCTGGACAGGAGTTACGCTATGGCTACACCTTC. Translating it yields CASSSGQELRYGYTF.

The chain links TRBV29-1 to TRBJ2-7; D is perhaps TRBD1 or TRBD2 (6 bases each). This CDR3 comprises 11 residues. V lost 1 base and J lost 6, with 7 bases in between. In germline, CDR1 is SQVTM, CDR2 ANQGSEA. The CDR3 loop reads CSVEGGAEQYF. CDR3 DNA sequence: TGCAGCGTTGAAGGGGGGGCCGAGCAGTACTTC.

The chain links TRBV5-6 to TRBJ2-1; 11 nucleotides align to TRBD2. CDR1 and CDR2 (germline): SGHDT, YYEEEE. J lost 2 bases, V lost 4 bases, and 5 bases had no gene match. CDR3 length: 16 amino acids. Written as DNA, the CDR3 is TGTGCCAGCAGCGGTCCGGGACTAGCGGCCTACAATGAGCAGTTCTTC. Translation: CASSGPGLAAYNEQFF.

This clonotype showed up just once. The chain employs TRBV18 and TRBJ1-1; the D is unclear. CDR1 and CDR2 from the germline V gene are KGHSH and LQKENI. V was clipped by 11 bases and J by 7 bases, with 23 bases between them. The CDR3 loop spans 14 amino acids. The CDR3 protein is CASEGDRVVGEAFF. CDR3 in DNA: TGTGCCTCAGAGGGCGATCGGGTCGTCGGTGAAGCTTTCTTT.

J is TRBJ2-7 and V is TRBV7-9; 7 bases fit TRBD2. With V trimmed by 2 bases and J by 0 bases, 10 bases remained unmatched. This CDR3 has 17 amino acids. The germline CDR1 and CDR2 sequences are SEHNR and FQNEAQ (reference sequence). The CDR3 DNA reads as TGTGCCAGCAGCTTACGAAGGAGCGGGGCCTCCTCCTACGAGCAGTACTTC. Amino acids: CASSLRRSGASSYEQYF.

This clonotype was observed a few times. This sequence joins TRBV27 and TRBJ2-6; a possible D gene is TRBD1 (6 bases). This CDR3 spans 16 amino acids. V was pared by 5 bases and J by 0 bases, with 11 bases between. Germline V lookup: CDR1 MNHEY, CDR2 SMNVEV (reference sequence). CDR3 sequence (DNA): TGTGCCAGCAGTCCCGGACAGTTCTCTGGGGCCAACGTCCTGACTTTC. Protein: CASSPGQFSGANVLTF.

The chain has TRBV25-1 and TRBJ2-7; 10 nucleotides agree with TRBD1. With 5 bases clipped from V and 5 bases from J, the junction kept 3 bases outside the gene matches. This CDR3 spans 13 amino acids. Germline V gives CDR1 MGHDK, CDR2 SYGVNS. The DNA for the CDR3 is TGTGCCAGCAGTAGACAGGGGGCCCACGAGCAGTACTTC. It translates to CASSRQGAHEQYF.

The V call is TRBV27, the J call TRBJ1-3; D is unresolved. V lost 8 bases and J 0 bases, leaving 14 bases between the germline ends. Germline-derived CDR1 and CDR2 are MNHEY and SMNVEV (reference sequence). CDR3 size: 15 residues. CDR3 region: CASDLWERSGNTIYF. CDR3 coding DNA: TGTGCCAGCGATTTGTGGGAACGCTCTGGAAACACCATATATTTT.

This clonotype was observed a few times. CDR3 loop: CASSLSVTGELFF. Here the CDR3 DNA reads TGTGCCAGCAGCCTGAGTGTTACCGGGGAGCTGTTTTTT. The chain couples TRBV3-1 to TRBJ2-2; D gene uncertain. Trimming took 4 bases from V and 5 from J, leaving 8 bases between them. Germline CDR1 is LGHDT and CDR2 is YNNKEL (reference sequence). This CDR3 contains 13 residues. Together with reference TRBV3-1 and TRBJ2-2, the CDR3 gives the full variable domain: DTAVSQTPKYLVTQMGNDKSIKCEQNLGHDTMYWYKQDSKKFLKIMFSYNNKELIINETVPNRFSPKSPDKAHLNLHINSLELGDSAVYFCASSLSVTGELFFGEGSRLTVL.

This chain links TRBV20-1 with TRBJ1-1, with unresolved D. The V end lost 5 bases, the J end lost 0 bases, and 13 bases lay between the germline ends. This CDR3 comprises 14 residues. CDR1 is DFQATT and CDR2 is SNEGSKA in the germline V gene (reference sequence). The CDR3 nucleotides are TGCAGTGCTCCAAAGGGAACCCTGAACACTGAAGCTTTCTTT. Translating gives CSAPKGTLNTEAFF.

This rearrangement joins TRBV29-1 to TRBJ2-1; 8 nucleotides agree with TRBD2. The junction had 9 bases not matched to a gene; V was cut back by 5 bases and J by 9 bases. The length of the CDR3 is 13 residues. CDR1 SQVTM and CDR2 ANQGSEA come from the germline V gene. The CDR3: CSVLRGLGREQFF. The CDR3 coding sequence is TGCAGCGTTTTGCGGGGACTAGGCCGTGAGCAGTTCTTC.

This chain uses TRBV6-2 or TRBV6-3 with TRBJ2-3, with D tentatively TRBD2 (7 bases). Germline V gene lookup returns CDR1 MNHEY and CDR2 SVGEGT. This CDR3 comprises 14 residues. V dropped 2 bases and J dropped 4 bases, with 10 bases sitting between them. DNA for the CDR3: TGTGCCAGCAGTTACACGGGGGGCGCAGATACGCAGTATTTT. It is translated as CASSYTGGADTQYF.